This is a list of T cell receptor beta chains from one sample in a study of shared clonotypes between healthy human individuals. TCRdb's table, derived via immunoSEQ multiplex PCR, lists solely in-frame clones and lacks some. Altogether around 2.5 million clones are present, under 95% being singletons, with the ten largest covering approximately 0.37%. The specimen sequenced was naive CD4+ T cells from PBMCs. These receptors were taken from a man aged 18-30 years in good health. Some clones in this sample may be carry-over from other donors' samples. The CDR3 runs from the conserved cysteine through the conserved F or W. Fields, in order: J gene, clone size, CDR3 length, V gene, D gene, CDR3 DNA, CDR3 protein. A D gene is named only where the DNA matches it firmly. Clone size is stated in some rows and not others, as once, few, many or a class when expanded.

J: TRBJ2-5
size: .
length: 13
V: TRBV29-1
D: TRBD1
DNA: TGCAGCGGGGGACAGGGATCGGTAGAGACCCAGTACTTC
CDR3: CSGGQGSVETQYF

J: TRBJ1-4
size: .
length: 14
V: TRBV5-5
D: .
DNA: TGTGCCAGCAGCGCAGGTCCAACTAATGAAAAACTGTTTTTT
CDR3: CASSAGPTNEKLFF

J: TRBJ2-2
size: .
length: 13
V: TRBV5-1
D: .
DNA: TGCGCCAGCAGCTTGGCAGACACCGGGGAGCTGTTTTTT
CDR3: CASSLADTGELFF

J: TRBJ2-3
size: .
length: 16
V: TRBV29-1
D: TRBD2
DNA: TGCAGCGTTGGGGCTAGCGGGAGGTTCTCTGGGGATACGCAGTATTTT
CDR3: CSVGASGRFSGDTQYF

J: TRBJ2-3
size: .
length: 14
V: TRBV27
D: .
DNA: TGTGCCAGCAGTTTAGGGAGGCGCACAGATACGCAGTATTTT
CDR3: CASSLGRRTDTQYF

J: TRBJ2-6
size: .
length: 16
V: TRBV6-6
D: .
DNA: TGTGCCAGCCAGAGCGGCAGGAGCTCTGGGGCCAACGTCCTGACTTTC
CDR3: CASQSGRSSGANVLTF

J: TRBJ2-3
size: .
length: 15
V: TRBV7-3
D: TRBD2
DNA: TGTGCCAGCAGCTTAAGGACTAGCGGATCAGATACGCAGTATTTT
CDR3: CASSLRTSGSDTQYF

J: TRBJ2-7
size: .
length: 16
V: TRBV27
D: TRBD2
DNA: TGTGCCAGCAGTCCTGGCTGGCGGGGGAGCTCCTACGAGCAGTACTTC
CDR3: CASSPGWRGSSYEQYF

J: TRBJ2-3
size: .
length: 16
V: TRBV7-2
D: .
DNA: TGTGCCAGCAGCTTTATGAGCGGTACTAGCACAGATACGCAGTATTTT
CDR3: CASSFMSGTSTDTQYF

J: TRBJ1-2
size: .
length: 14
V: TRBV7-9
D: .
DNA: TGTGCCAGCAGCTTGGGACACTCCCTCTGGGGCTACACCTTC
CDR3: CASSLGHSLWGYTF

J: TRBJ2-1
size: .
length: 15
V: TRBV6-1
D: TRBD1
DNA: TGTGCCAGCAGGGACAGGGGGAGCTCCTACAATGAGCAGTTCTTC
CDR3: CASRDRGSSYNEQFF

J: TRBJ2-3
size: .
length: 15
V: TRBV4-2
D: .
DNA: TGTGCCAGCAGCCCCAAGGGCCCCCAACCAGATACGCAGTATTTT
CDR3: CASSPKGPQPDTQYF

J: TRBJ2-1
size: .
length: 16
V: TRBV28
D: .
DNA: TGTGCCAGCAGGGACATTCGGGGTAGGTCCTACAATGAGCAGTTCTTC
CDR3: CASRDIRGRSYNEQFF

J: TRBJ2-7
size: .
length: 13
V: TRBV30
D: TRBD2
DNA: TGTGCCGGGGATACTAGCGGGAAATACGAGCAGTACTTC
CDR3: CAGDTSGKYEQYF

J: TRBJ1-3
size: few
length: 13
V: TRBV7-2
D: .
DNA: TGTGCCAGCAGCCCAGAAACTGGAAACACCATATATTTT
CDR3: CASSPETGNTIYF

J: TRBJ2-2
size: .
length: 16
V: TRBV14
D: .
DNA: TGTGCCAGCAGCCCCCCGTGGTGGGCGAACACCGGGGAGCTGTTTTTT
CDR3: CASSPPWWANTGELFF

J: TRBJ1-5
size: .
length: 13
V: TRBV6-5
D: .
DNA: TGTGCCAGCAGGCCGAACACCAATCAGCCCCAGCATTTT
CDR3: CASRPNTNQPQHF

J: TRBJ2-7
size: .
length: 16
V: TRBV5-1
D: TRBD1
DNA: TGCGCCAGCAGCTTACAATCCCCTGGGGACAGATACGAGCAGTACTTC
CDR3: CASSLQSPGDRYEQYF

J: TRBJ2-3
size: .
length: 16
V: TRBV5-1
D: TRBD2
DNA: TGCGCCAGCGCCGTCGGACTAGCGGGTAATCTGGATACGCAGTATTTT
CDR3: CASAVGLAGNLDTQYF

J: TRBJ2-3
size: once
length: 16
V: TRBV5-1
D: TRBD2
DNA: TGCGCCAGCAGCTTGGGTACTAGCGGACACACAGATACGCAGTATTTT
CDR3: CASSLGTSGHTDTQYF

J: TRBJ2-1
size: .
length: 17
V: TRBV28
D: .
DNA: TGTGCCAGCAGTCAATTACAGGGACTCCAGAGGTCTAATGAGCAGTTCTTC
CDR3: CASSQLQGLQRSNEQFF

J: TRBJ1-5
size: .
length: 14
V: TRBV5-1
D: .
DNA: TGCGCCAGCAGCTTGGAGGGCTCCAATCAGCCCCAGCATTTT
CDR3: CASSLEGSNQPQHF

J: TRBJ2-1
size: .
length: 13
V: TRBV7-9
D: .
DNA: TGTGCCAGCAGCGGGGGGACAGTCAATGAGCAGTTCTTC
CDR3: CASSGGTVNEQFF

J: TRBJ2-1
size: .
length: 16
V: TRBV9
D: TRBD2
DNA: TGTGCCAGCAGCGTAGCTCCTAGCGGGATCTACAATGAGCAGTTCTTC
CDR3: CASSVAPSGIYNEQFF

J: TRBJ2-1
size: .
length: 15
V: TRBV5-5
D: TRBD2
DNA: TGTGCCAGCAGCTACTCGTTTATAGCGGGAGATGAGCAGTTCTTC
CDR3: CASSYSFIAGDEQFF

J: TRBJ2-1
size: .
length: 16
V: TRBV7-2
D: TRBD2
DNA: TGTGCCAGCAGCTTAGGGAACAGCGGGAGGCATGATGAGCAGTTCTTC
CDR3: CASSLGNSGRHDEQFF

J: TRBJ1-2
size: .
length: 11
V: TRBV20-1
D: .
DNA: TGCAGTGCCCTAGGGAGCTATGGCTACACCTTC
CDR3: CSALGSYGYTF

J: TRBJ1-3
size: .
length: 14
V: TRBV5-1
D: .
DNA: TGCGCCAGCAGCTTGGATACCTCTGGAAACACCATATATTTT
CDR3: CASSLDTSGNTIYF

J: TRBJ1-5
size: .
length: 15
V: TRBV18
D: .
DNA: TGTGCCAGCTCACCAAGGGGGGGAGCCAATCAGCCCCAGCATTTT
CDR3: CASSPRGGANQPQHF

J: TRBJ2-3
size: .
length: 16
V: TRBV4-1
D: TRBD2
DNA: TGCGCCAGCAGCCGTTTGCCCAGCGGGAGGGCAGATACGCAGTATTTT
CDR3: CASSRLPSGRADTQYF

J: TRBJ2-1
size: .
length: 18
V: TRBV29-1
D: TRBD2
DNA: TGCAGCGGAATCGAGGGGTACACCGGGACTAGCGGATACAATGAGCAGTTCTTC
CDR3: CSGIEGYTGTSGYNEQFF

J: TRBJ1-1
size: .
length: 13
V: TRBV27
D: .
DNA: TGTGCCAGCAGTTCGGAGTTCGGCGCTGAAGCTTTCTTT
CDR3: CASSSEFGAEAFF

J: TRBJ1-1
size: .
length: 13
V: TRBV7-9
D: .
DNA: TGTGCCAGCAGCTTAGCCTTGAACACTGAAGCTTTCTTT
CDR3: CASSLALNTEAFF

J: TRBJ2-5
size: once
length: 15
V: TRBV28
D: .
DNA: TGTGCCAGCAGTCCTTGGAGGGACCTCGGGGAGACCCAGTACTTC
CDR3: CASSPWRDLGETQYF

J: TRBJ2-1
size: .
length: 16
V: TRBV18
D: .
DNA: TGTGCCAGCTCACCGGGGACCTGGGGGGATTACAATGAGCAGTTCTTC
CDR3: CASSPGTWGDYNEQFF

J: TRBJ1-3
size: .
length: 14
V: TRBV5-6
D: .
DNA: TGTGCCAGCAGCTCAGGGAAGTCTGGAAACACCATATATTTT
CDR3: CASSSGKSGNTIYF

J: TRBJ1-2
size: once
length: 11
V: TRBV23-1
D: TRBD1
DNA: TGCGCCAGGCGACAGGGTGAGGGCTACACCTTC
CDR3: CARRQGEGYTF

J: TRBJ2-1
size: .
length: 12
V: TRBV7-3
D: .
DNA: TGTGCCAGCAGCCTACATGGCAATGAGCAGTTCTTC
CDR3: CASSLHGNEQFF

J: TRBJ2-1
size: .
length: 14
V: TRBV9
D: TRBD2
DNA: TGTGCCAGCAGCACTAGCGGGACTTCTGGTGAGCAGTTCTTC
CDR3: CASSTSGTSGEQFF

J: TRBJ1-2
size: .
length: 16
V: TRBV5-4
D: TRBD1
DNA: TGTGCCAGCAGCTGGGGGACAGCAGCCACCAACTATGGCTACACCTTC
CDR3: CASSWGTAATNYGYTF

J: TRBJ1-1
size: .
length: 14
V: TRBV5-1
D: TRBD1
DNA: TGCGCCAGCGCTCAGGGACAGAAGAACACTGAAGCTTTCTTT
CDR3: CASAQGQKNTEAFF

J: TRBJ1-5
size: .
length: 16
V: TRBV11-2
D: TRBD1
DNA: TGTGCCAGCAGCCATACAGGGGGCACTAGCAATCAGCCCCAGCATTTT
CDR3: CASSHTGGTSNQPQHF

J: TRBJ1-1
size: few
length: 13
V: TRBV9
D: TRBD1
DNA: TGTGCCAGCAGCCAAAGGGACAGGACTGAAGCTTTCTTT
CDR3: CASSQRDRTEAFF

J: TRBJ2-2
size: .
length: 15
V: TRBV9
D: TRBD2
DNA: TGTGCCAGCAGCGTAGGACTAGCGGACTACGGGGAGCTGTTTTTT
CDR3: CASSVGLADYGELFF

J: TRBJ2-3
size: .
length: 15
V: TRBV6-1
D: .
DNA: TGTGCCAGCAGTGAAGTGACTTTTCCCACAGATACGCAGTATTTT
CDR3: CASSEVTFPTDTQYF

J: TRBJ2-1
size: once
length: 14
V: TRBV4-2
D: .
DNA: TGTGCCAGCAGACAACTCAGCTCCTACAATGAGCAGTTCTTC
CDR3: CASRQLSSYNEQFF

J: TRBJ1-5
size: .
length: 15
V: TRBV2
D: .
DNA: TGTGCCAGCAGACACTTGACCCGGGGTGATCAGCCCCAGCATTTT
CDR3: CASRHLTRGDQPQHF

J: TRBJ2-7
size: .
length: 14
V: TRBV9
D: .
DNA: TGTGCCAGCAGCGCGGGGGTCGGGGTCTACGAGCAGTACTTC
CDR3: CASSAGVGVYEQYF

J: TRBJ2-7
size: .
length: 14
V: TRBV11-2
D: .
DNA: TGTGCCAGCAGCTTAGTACGTGGCGCCTACGAGCAGTACTTC
CDR3: CASSLVRGAYEQYF

J: TRBJ2-7
size: few
length: 14
V: TRBV6-5
D: .
DNA: TGTGCCAGCAGTGGAGGGGCGAAATCCTACGAGCAGTACTTC
CDR3: CASSGGAKSYEQYF

J: TRBJ1-5
size: .
length: 16
V: TRBV28
D: TRBD1
DNA: TGTGCCAGCAGTTTAGGGACAGGGAACGTCCCTCAGCCCCAGCATTTT
CDR3: CASSLGTGNVPQPQHF

J: TRBJ2-1
size: .
length: 14
V: TRBV6-6
D: TRBD2
DNA: TGTGCCAGCAGAGAGCGGGAGTCCTACAATGAGCAGTTCTTC
CDR3: CASRERESYNEQFF

J: TRBJ1-2
size: .
length: 13
V: TRBV28
D: .
DNA: TGTGCCAGCACGCCACAGGGCAACTATGGCTACACCTTC
CDR3: CASTPQGNYGYTF